This T cell receptor beta chain was documented in a study of prognosis after radiotherapy for stage I lung cancer. About the study: Patient ages ran from about 50 to 95, with a median of roughly 77 years, and the group had over ten men and about six women. Roughly 12 patients' tumors were adenocarcinoma, and roughly seven patients' tumors were squamous cell carcinoma.

On CT and PET/CT, all patients were node-negative, and none had prior chemotherapy, radiotherapy or other malignancies. Points on this clonotype: Its target is unknown.

Amplification of TCR beta CDR3 from genomic DNA used two-round multiplex PCR. Each TRBV and TRBJ gene had its own primer in the first PCR round. TCRdb called the multiplex PCR reads again in MiXCR, with one record for every CDR3 protein. The sample holds about 19,000 distinct CDR3 sequences, roughly half seen once. The CDR3 is 13 amino acids. CDR1 is MNHEY and CDR2 is SVGEGT in the germline V gene. V lost 10 bases, J lost 4 bases, and 14 bases lay in between. Whole-study findings and limits: After stereotactic body radiation therapy, patients with later distant metastases showed lower Shannon entropy.

The rearrangement joins TRBV6-2 or TRBV6-3 to TRBJ1-3; tentatively, D is TRBD1 (6 bases). Sequences were derived from PBMCs, sampled before or after stereotactic body radiation therapy (not recorded which). The source is a donor over 45 with non-small cell lung cancer. The CDR3 DNA sequence: TGTGCCACCGAGGGGGTGGACGGAAACACCATATATTTT. Translation gives CATEGVDGNTIYF.